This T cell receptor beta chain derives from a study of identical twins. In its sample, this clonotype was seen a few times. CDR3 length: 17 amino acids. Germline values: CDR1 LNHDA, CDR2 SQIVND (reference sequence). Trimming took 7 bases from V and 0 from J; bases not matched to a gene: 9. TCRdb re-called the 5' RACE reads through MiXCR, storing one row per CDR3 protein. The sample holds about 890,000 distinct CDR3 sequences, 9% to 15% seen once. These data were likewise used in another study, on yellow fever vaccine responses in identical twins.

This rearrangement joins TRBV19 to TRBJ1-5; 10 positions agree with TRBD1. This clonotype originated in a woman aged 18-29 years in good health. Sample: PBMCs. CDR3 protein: CASTLGTGVYSNQPQHF. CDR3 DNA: TGTGCCAGTACCCTCGGGACAGGGGTTTATAGCAATCAGCCCCAGCATTTT.